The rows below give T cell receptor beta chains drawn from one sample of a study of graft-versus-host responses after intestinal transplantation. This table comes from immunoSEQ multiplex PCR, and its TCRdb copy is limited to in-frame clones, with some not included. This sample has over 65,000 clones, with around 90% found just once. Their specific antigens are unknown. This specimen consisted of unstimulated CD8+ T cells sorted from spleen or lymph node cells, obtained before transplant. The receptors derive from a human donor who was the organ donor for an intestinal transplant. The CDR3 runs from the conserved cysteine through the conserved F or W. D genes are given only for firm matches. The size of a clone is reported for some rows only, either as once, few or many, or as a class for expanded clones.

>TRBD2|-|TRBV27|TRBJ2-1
TGTGCCAGCAGTTTGCAGTCGGTCGCGGGAGTGGTATACAATGAGCAGTTCTTC
CASSLQSVAGVVYNEQFF
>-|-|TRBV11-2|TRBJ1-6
TGTGCCAGCAGCTTTGTCGGGAGCTCCTATAATTCACCCCTCCACTTT
CASSFVGSSYNSPLHF
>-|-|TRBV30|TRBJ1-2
TGTGCCTGGAGCATACCGGCAGGGGTCTATGGCTACACCTTC
CAWSIPAGVYGYTF
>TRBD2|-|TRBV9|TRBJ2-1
TGTGCCAGCAGCGTCCCCGGACTAGCGGGAGTGGAGGGCCCCTACAATGAGCAGTTCTTC
CASSVPGLAGVEGPYNEQFF
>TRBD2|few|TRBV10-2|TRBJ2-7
TGCGCCAGCAGTTCGACTAGCGGGAGCTACGAGCAGTACTTC
CASSSTSGSYEQYF
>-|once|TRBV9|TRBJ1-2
TGTGCCAGCAGCGATCCCGGACGGGGAAACTATGGCTACACCTTC
CASSDPGRGNYGYTF
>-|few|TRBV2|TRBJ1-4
TGTGCCAGCAGCGATTTCCTGCGTAATGAAAAACTGTTTTTT
CASSDFLRNEKLFF
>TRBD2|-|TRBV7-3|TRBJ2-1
TGTGCCAGCAGCCCCACCCTAGCGGGAGGGTACAATGAGCAGTTCTTC
CASSPTLAGGYNEQFF
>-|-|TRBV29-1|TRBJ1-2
TGCAGCGTTGAATTGCGGGGGGCGGACTATGGCTACACCTTC
CSVELRGADYGYTF
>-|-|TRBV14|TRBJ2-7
TGTGCCAGCAGTGACGGATACTCCTACGAGCAGTACTTC
CASSDGYSYEQYF
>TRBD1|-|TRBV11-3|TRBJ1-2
TGTGCCAGCAGCTCGACAGGGGGCGTGGGCTACACCTTC
CASSSTGGVGYTF
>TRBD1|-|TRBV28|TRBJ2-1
TGTGCCAGCAGTTTGGGGACAGCTGTTGGGAATGAGCAGTTCTTC
CASSLGTAVGNEQFF
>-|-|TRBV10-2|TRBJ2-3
TGCGCCACCAAATCTACAGATACGCAGTATTTT
CATKSTDTQYF
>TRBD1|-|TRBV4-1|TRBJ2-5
TGCGCCAGCAGCAAACAGGGGATCTCCCAAGAGACCCAGTACTTC
CASSKQGISQETQYF
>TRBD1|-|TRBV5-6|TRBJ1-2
TGTGCCAGCAGCGGCGGGACAGTCGTATATGGCTACACCTTC
CASSGGTVVYGYTF
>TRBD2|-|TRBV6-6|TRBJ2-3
TGTGCCAGCAGTTACGACCGGGGGGTGGAAGATACGCAGTATTTT
CASSYDRGVEDTQYF
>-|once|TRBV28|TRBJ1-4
TGTGCCAGCAGTTTATCCCACGCAACTAATGAAAAACTGTTTTTT
CASSLSHATNEKLFF
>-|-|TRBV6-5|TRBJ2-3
TGTGCCAGCAGTCCTCTAGCGAGTAGCACAGATACGCAGTATTTT
CASSPLASSTDTQYF
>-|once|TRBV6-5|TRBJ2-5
TGTGCCACAGGGAGAGCGCCTTTTGGGCAGTACTTC
CATGRAPFGQYF
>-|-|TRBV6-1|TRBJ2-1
TGTGCCAGCAGTGAAGCTCCAAGTCCCTACAATGAGCAGTTCTTC
CASSEAPSPYNEQFF
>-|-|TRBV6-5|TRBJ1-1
TGTGCCAGCAGTTACATAATGGACACTGAAGCTTTCTTT
CASSYIMDTEAFF
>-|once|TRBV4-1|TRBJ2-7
TGCGCCAGCAGCCATGAAGCCGGGGGGACAGAGGCCTACGAGCAGTACTTC
CASSHEAGGTEAYEQYF
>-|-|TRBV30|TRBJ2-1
TGTGCCTGGAGTGTAGGGCGGCTCAATGAGCAGTTCTTC
CAWSVGRLNEQFF
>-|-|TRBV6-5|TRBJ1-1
TGTGCCAGCAGCCAAGGGGGGGAAACTGAAGCTTTCTTT
CASSQGGETEAFF
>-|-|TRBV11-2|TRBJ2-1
TGTGCCAGCAGCTTAGGAGGGCTGCATGAGCAGTTCTTC
CASSLGGLHEQFF
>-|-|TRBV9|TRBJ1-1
TGTGCCAGCAGCGCCAGTGGGGGGAGGACTGAAGCTTTCTTT
CASSASGGRTEAFF
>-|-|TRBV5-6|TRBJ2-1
TGTGCCAGCAGCCGGGACTCCACCTACAATGAGCAGTTCTTC
CASSRDSTYNEQFF